This is a list of T cell receptor beta chains from one sample in a study of CD8 T cells in Susac syndrome. One entry per CDR3 protein results from TCRdb running MiXCR on the immunoSEQ multiplex PCR reads. The table has about 190,000 distinct CDR3 sequences, approximately 94% seen once. Sequencing input: CD4+ T cells from PBMCs. All receptors come from a human donor with Susac syndrome. Both conserved end residues are part of each CDR3. The D gene is left open where the match is weak. Some rows mark clone size as missing; the rest say once, few, many or name a class of expanded clone.

len: 14
abundance: NA
d_gene: NA
j_gene: TRBJ2-5
v_gene: TRBV11-1
CDR3nt: TGTGCCACCTCGGTAGCAGGGGATCGAGAGACCCAGTACTTC
CDR3aa: CATSVAGDRETQYF

len: 18
abundance: NA
d_gene: NA
j_gene: TRBJ2-2
v_gene: TRBV5-1
CDR3nt: TGCGCCAGCAGCCTACCCTGGTCGGGGTCCAAGAACACCGGGGAGCTGTTTTTT
CDR3aa: CASSLPWSGSKNTGELFF

len: 16
abundance: NA
d_gene: TRBD1
j_gene: TRBJ2-7
v_gene: TRBV5-4
CDR3nt: TGTGCCAGCAGCTTGGCCCCCGGGACAGGGACCTACGAGCAGTACTTC
CDR3aa: CASSLAPGTGTYEQYF

len: 14
abundance: NA
d_gene: NA
j_gene: TRBJ1-1
v_gene: TRBV12-3/TRBV12-4
CDR3nt: TGTGCCAGCAGTTCTACCGGGGGGGGACCTCGGGCTTTCTTT
CDR3aa: CASSSTGGGPRAFF

len: 15
abundance: NA
d_gene: NA
j_gene: TRBJ1-2
v_gene: TRBV27
CDR3nt: TGTGCCAGCAGTTTAGCCCCCAGTCGGACTCATGGCTACACCTTC
CDR3aa: CASSLAPSRTHGYTF

len: 12
abundance: NA
d_gene: NA
j_gene: TRBJ2-2
v_gene: TRBV28
CDR3nt: TGTGCCAGCATTACGGGCACCGGGGAGCTGTTTTTT
CDR3aa: CASITGTGELFF

len: 17
abundance: NA
d_gene: TRBD2
j_gene: TRBJ2-4
v_gene: TRBV7-2
CDR3nt: TGTGCCAGCAGCTTAGCCCTAATAGCGGGGGGGCAAAACATTCAGTACTTC
CDR3aa: CASSLALIAGGQNIQYF

len: 13
abundance: NA
d_gene: TRBD1
j_gene: TRBJ2-5
v_gene: TRBV19
CDR3nt: TGTGCCAGTAGTCTGCAGGGACAGGAGACCCAGTACTTC
CDR3aa: CASSLQGQETQYF

len: 14
abundance: NA
d_gene: TRBD2
j_gene: TRBJ2-7
v_gene: TRBV4-1
CDR3nt: TGCGCCAGCAGCCTGGGGGGGGGAAATGGCGAGCAGTACTTC
CDR3aa: CASSLGGGNGEQYF

len: 18
abundance: NA
d_gene: NA
j_gene: TRBJ2-7
v_gene: TRBV14
CDR3nt: TGTGCCAGCAGCCAAGCTCTCGGGCTTACAGGGAGCTCCTACGAGCAGTACTTC
CDR3aa: CASSQALGLTGSSYEQYF

len: 14
abundance: NA
d_gene: NA
j_gene: TRBJ2-7
v_gene: TRBV6-5
CDR3nt: TGTGCCAGCACCAAAGGCGGGTTCTCCTACGAGCAGTACTTC
CDR3aa: CASTKGGFSYEQYF

len: 15
abundance: NA
d_gene: TRBD2
j_gene: TRBJ2-7
v_gene: TRBV20-1
CDR3nt: TGCAGTGCTCGTCGGGGGGGTCCGACCACCTACGAGCAGTACTTC
CDR3aa: CSARRGGPTTYEQYF

len: 17
abundance: once
d_gene: TRBD1
j_gene: TRBJ1-1
v_gene: TRBV30
CDR3nt: TGTGCCTGGAGAAGAATTCAACCACAGGGGATGAACACTGAAGCTTTCTTT
CDR3aa: CAWRRIQPQGMNTEAFF

len: 18
abundance: NA
d_gene: NA
j_gene: TRBJ1-6
v_gene: TRBV5-6
CDR3nt: TGTGCCAGCAGTTGGGGTTCTGGGAGTAGCTCCTATAATTCACCCCTCCACTTT
CDR3aa: CASSWGSGSSSYNSPLHF

len: 16
abundance: once
d_gene: TRBD2
j_gene: TRBJ2-5
v_gene: TRBV3-1
CDR3nt: TGTGCCAGCAGCCAACTAGCGGGGGCCTACCAAGAGACCCAGTACTTC
CDR3aa: CASSQLAGAYQETQYF

len: 15
abundance: NA
d_gene: NA
j_gene: TRBJ1-2
v_gene: TRBV6-5
CDR3nt: TGTGCCAGCAGTTGGGACCCGACTTCTAACTATGGCTACACCTTC
CDR3aa: CASSWDPTSNYGYTF

len: 16
abundance: NA
d_gene: TRBD1
j_gene: TRBJ1-2
v_gene: TRBV19
CDR3nt: TGTGCCAGTAGTGCCCGAGGACAGGAAGCTAACTATGGCTACACCTTC
CDR3aa: CASSARGQEANYGYTF

len: 14
abundance: NA
d_gene: NA
j_gene: TRBJ2-6
v_gene: TRBV30
CDR3nt: TGTGCCTCCATCCCTCCATCTGGGGCCAACGTCCTGACTTTC
CDR3aa: CASIPPSGANVLTF

len: 13
abundance: NA
d_gene: NA
j_gene: TRBJ2-7
v_gene: TRBV21-1
CDR3nt: TGTGCCAGCACTGTCACAGGGCGTGGCGAGCAGTACTTC
CDR3aa: CASTVTGRGEQYF

len: 15
abundance: NA
d_gene: NA
j_gene: TRBJ1-5
v_gene: TRBV20-1
CDR3nt: TGCAGTGCTAGGTTCCGGGGGGCCGGCAATCAGCCCCAGCATTTT
CDR3aa: CSARFRGAGNQPQHF

len: 16
abundance: NA
d_gene: NA
j_gene: TRBJ1-5
v_gene: TRBV20-1
CDR3nt: TGCAGTGCTAGAGATCATCGGGGGACGATTGGTCAGCCCCAGCATTTT
CDR3aa: CSARDHRGTIGQPQHF

len: 18
abundance: once
d_gene: TRBD2
j_gene: TRBJ2-1
v_gene: TRBV18
CDR3nt: TGTGCCAGCTCCCTGGGACTAGCGGGGGATAGCTCCTACAATGAGCAGTTCTTC
CDR3aa: CASSLGLAGDSSYNEQFF

len: 14
abundance: NA
d_gene: NA
j_gene: TRBJ2-6
v_gene: TRBV12-3/TRBV12-4
CDR3nt: TGTGCCAGCAGTTTAAGTGCCAGGGCCAACGTCCTGACTTTC
CDR3aa: CASSLSARANVLTF

len: 15
abundance: NA
d_gene: TRBD1
j_gene: TRBJ2-3
v_gene: TRBV11-2
CDR3nt: TGTGCCAGCAGCGTAAGACAGGGTTACTTAGATACGCAGTATTTT
CDR3aa: CASSVRQGYLDTQYF

len: 14
abundance: once
d_gene: NA
j_gene: TRBJ2-6
v_gene: TRBV29-1
CDR3nt: TGCAGCGTTGGTGGGGGGCCTGGGGCCAACGTCCTGACTTTC
CDR3aa: CSVGGGPGANVLTF

len: 15
abundance: NA
d_gene: NA
j_gene: TRBJ2-3
v_gene: TRBV9
CDR3nt: TGTGCCAGCAGCGGGTGGGGGGTCGGCACAGATACGCAGTATTTT
CDR3aa: CASSGWGVGTDTQYF

len: 13
abundance: NA
d_gene: NA
j_gene: TRBJ2-7
v_gene: TRBV3-1
CDR3nt: TGTGCCAGCAGCCAAGATAAGCGTGGCGAGCAGTACTTC
CDR3aa: CASSQDKRGEQYF

len: 15
abundance: NA
d_gene: NA
j_gene: TRBJ2-2
v_gene: TRBV20-1
CDR3nt: TGCAGTGCTAGAGAGTTCGTGGGTCCCACCGGGGAGCTGTTTTTT
CDR3aa: CSAREFVGPTGELFF

len: 15
abundance: NA
d_gene: NA
j_gene: TRBJ1-6
v_gene: TRBV11-2
CDR3nt: TGTGCCAGCAGCTTACGGGGCGCGGAAAATTCACCCCTCCACTTT
CDR3aa: CASSLRGAENSPLHF

len: 15
abundance: NA
d_gene: NA
j_gene: TRBJ2-3
v_gene: TRBV11-1
CDR3nt: TGTGCCAGCAGCACCGGACAGCGCATCACAGATACGCAGTATTTT
CDR3aa: CASSTGQRITDTQYF

len: 12
abundance: NA
d_gene: NA
j_gene: TRBJ1-1
v_gene: TRBV12-5
CDR3nt: TGTGCTAGTGGTCTGAAGAACACTGAAGCTTTCTTT
CDR3aa: CASGLKNTEAFF

len: 15
abundance: NA
d_gene: TRBD1
j_gene: TRBJ2-5
v_gene: TRBV30
CDR3nt: TGTGCCTGGAGCCTCGGACAGGGAAACCAAGAGACCCAGTACTTC
CDR3aa: CAWSLGQGNQETQYF

len: 14
abundance: once
d_gene: NA
j_gene: TRBJ1-6
v_gene: TRBV10-3
CDR3nt: TGTGCCATCAGTGAGAGGGGTGTTAATTCACCCCTCCACTTT
CDR3aa: CAISERGVNSPLHF

len: 16
abundance: NA
d_gene: TRBD2
j_gene: TRBJ2-3
v_gene: TRBV5-1
CDR3nt: TGCGCCAGCAGCTTGGAGAGCGGGGCGATCACAGATACGCAGTATTTT
CDR3aa: CASSLESGAITDTQYF

len: 12
abundance: NA
d_gene: NA
j_gene: TRBJ1-1
v_gene: TRBV30
CDR3nt: TGTGCCTGGAGTTCCCTGGTCACTGAAGCTTTCTTT
CDR3aa: CAWSSLVTEAFF

len: 16
abundance: NA
d_gene: TRBD2
j_gene: TRBJ2-3
v_gene: TRBV6-2/TRBV6-3
CDR3nt: TGTGCCAGCAGTTACTGGGGCGGGGGGAGCACAGATACGCAGTATTTT
CDR3aa: CASSYWGGGSTDTQYF

len: 14
abundance: NA
d_gene: TRBD1
j_gene: TRBJ2-5
v_gene: TRBV4-3
CDR3nt: TGCGCCAGCAGCCAGACAGGGGGCTTAGAGACCCAGTACTTC
CDR3aa: CASSQTGGLETQYF

len: 19
abundance: NA
d_gene: NA
j_gene: TRBJ2-3
v_gene: TRBV4-1
CDR3nt: TGCGCCAGCAGCCAAGAGGGGGGAGAATCGGGGGGCCGGAGAGATACGCAGTATTTT
CDR3aa: CASSQEGGESGGRRDTQYF

len: 13
abundance: NA
d_gene: TRBD1
j_gene: TRBJ1-1
v_gene: TRBV19
CDR3nt: TGTGCCAGTAGTCGGGACAGGGTGGCTGAAGCTTTCTTT
CDR3aa: CASSRDRVAEAFF

len: 19
abundance: NA
d_gene: NA
j_gene: TRBJ2-7
v_gene: TRBV30
CDR3nt: TGTGCCTGGAGTGTACCCCAGACAGGCTACGCTCTGAGCTCCTACGAGCAGTACTTC
CDR3aa: CAWSVPQTGYALSSYEQYF

len: 17
abundance: NA
d_gene: NA
j_gene: TRBJ2-5
v_gene: TRBV4-1
CDR3nt: TGCGCCAGCAGCCAAGGTCCGTCGGGGGAGCTCCAAGAGACCCAGTACTTC
CDR3aa: CASSQGPSGELQETQYF